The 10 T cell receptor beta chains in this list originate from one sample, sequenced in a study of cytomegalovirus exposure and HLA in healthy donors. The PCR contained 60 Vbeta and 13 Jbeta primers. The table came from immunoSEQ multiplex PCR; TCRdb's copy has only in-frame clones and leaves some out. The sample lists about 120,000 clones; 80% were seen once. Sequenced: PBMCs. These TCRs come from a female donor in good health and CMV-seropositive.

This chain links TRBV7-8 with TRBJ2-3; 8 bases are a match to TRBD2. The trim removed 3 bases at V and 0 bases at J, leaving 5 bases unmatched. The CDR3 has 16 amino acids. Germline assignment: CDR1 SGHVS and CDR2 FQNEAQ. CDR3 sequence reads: CASSLEAGASTDTQYF. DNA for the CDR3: TGTGCCAGCAGCTTGGAAGCGGGGGCAAGCACAGATACGCAGTATTTT.

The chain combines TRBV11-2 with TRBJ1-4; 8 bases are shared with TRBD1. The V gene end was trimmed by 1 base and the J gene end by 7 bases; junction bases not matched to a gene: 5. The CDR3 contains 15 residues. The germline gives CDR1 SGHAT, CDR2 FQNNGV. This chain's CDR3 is CASSLGRGQLEKLFF. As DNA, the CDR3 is TGTGCCAGCAGCTTAGGCAGGGGGCAACTTGAAAAACTGTTTTTT.

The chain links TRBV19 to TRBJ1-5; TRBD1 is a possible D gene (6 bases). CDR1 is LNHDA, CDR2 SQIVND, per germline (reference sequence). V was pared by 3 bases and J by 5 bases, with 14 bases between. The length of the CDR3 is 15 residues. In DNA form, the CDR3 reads TGTGCCAGTAGTATCACAGGGAGTTGGCATCAGCCCCAGCATTTT. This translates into CASSITGSWHQPQHF.

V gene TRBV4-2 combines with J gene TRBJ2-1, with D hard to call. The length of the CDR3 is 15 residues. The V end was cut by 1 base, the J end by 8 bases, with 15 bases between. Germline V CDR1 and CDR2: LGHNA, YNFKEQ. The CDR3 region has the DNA TGTGCCAGCAGCCAAGGGCAGGCGATATGGGATGAGCAGTTCTTC. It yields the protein CASSQGQAIWDEQFF.

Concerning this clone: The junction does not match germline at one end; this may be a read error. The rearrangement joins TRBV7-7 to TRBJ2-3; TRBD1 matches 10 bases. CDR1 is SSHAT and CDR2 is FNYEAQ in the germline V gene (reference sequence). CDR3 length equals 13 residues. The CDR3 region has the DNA TGTGCTAGCAGCTGGGGACAGGGGGATACGCAGTATTTT. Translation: CASSWGQGDTQYF.

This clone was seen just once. The CDR3 nucleotides are TGTGCCACCAGGGACTCCGTCTCTAGCACAGATACGCAGTATTTT. Translated: CATRDSVSSTDTQYF. V usage is TRBV10-3 and J usage is TRBJ2-3; maybe TRBD2 (6 bases). CDR1 ENHRY and CDR2 SYGVKD come from the germline V gene. This CDR3 contains 15 residues. V was shortened by 10 bases and J by 0 bases, with 17 bases between the two germline ends.

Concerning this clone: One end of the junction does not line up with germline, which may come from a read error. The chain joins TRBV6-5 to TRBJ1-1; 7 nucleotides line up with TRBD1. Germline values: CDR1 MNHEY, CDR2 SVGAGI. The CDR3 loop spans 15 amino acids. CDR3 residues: CASSYSTGLNTGAFF. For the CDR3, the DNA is TGTGCCAGCAGTTACTCGACAGGGTTGAACACTGGAGCTTTCTTT.

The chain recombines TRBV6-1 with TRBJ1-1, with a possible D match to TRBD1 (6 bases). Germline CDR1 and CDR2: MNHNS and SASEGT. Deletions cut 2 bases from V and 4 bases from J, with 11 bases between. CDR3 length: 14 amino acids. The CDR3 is CASSEHRAVTEAFF. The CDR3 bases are TGTGCCAGCAGTGAACACAGGGCGGTCACTGAAGCTTTCTTT.

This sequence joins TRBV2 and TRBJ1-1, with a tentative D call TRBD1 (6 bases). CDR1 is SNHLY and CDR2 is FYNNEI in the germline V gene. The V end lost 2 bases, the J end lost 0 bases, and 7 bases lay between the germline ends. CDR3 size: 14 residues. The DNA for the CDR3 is TGTGCCAGCAGTGAATGGGGGCTGAACACTGAAGCTTTCTTT. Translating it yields CASSEWGLNTEAFF.

CDR3: CASSDSRVSYNEQFF. The CDR3 bases are TGCGCCAGCAGCGATAGCAGGGTATCCTACAATGAGCAGTTCTTC. The genes are TRBV5-1 and TRBJ2-1, with D possibly matching TRBD1 (5 bases). Germline CDR1 is SGHRS and CDR2 is YFSETQ. CDR3 length: 15 amino acids. Trimming took off 4 bases at V and 1 base at J, with 12 bases between the two ends.